This TCR beta chain came from a study of blood T cell repertoires in COVID-19. The method was immunoSEQ multiplex PCR; TCRdb's version includes in-frame clones alone and lacks a portion of them. This sample has more than 60,000 clones, with around 83% found just once. Germline assignment: CDR1 SGHRS and CDR2 YFSETQ. The CDR3 runs to 14 residues. Trimming took off 2 bases at V and 2 bases at J, with 11 bases between the two ends. The sequenced sample was peripheral blood. The J gene is TRBJ2-7, the V gene TRBV5-1; D not certain. This TCR was sampled from a man between 50 and 59 years old with acute or convalescent COVID-19. CDR3 sequence: CASSFSRNAYEQYF. The CDR3 DNA reads TGCGCCAGCAGCTTTTCGCGGAACGCCTACGAGCAGTACTTC.